Listed here is a single T cell receptor beta chain. In germline, CDR1 is MNHEY, CDR2 SMNVEV (reference sequence). This CDR3 comprises 18 residues. After removal of 6 bases from V and 1 base from J, the junction contained 14 bases not matched to a gene. This sample stems from a study of blood T cell repertoires in COVID-19. Study-level information: The origin of the acute and convalescent COVID-19 samples was the United States, Italy and Spain.

Authors' processing steps: Reference gene primer amplification gave estimated nucleated cell counts. Only in-frame clones appear in the TCRdb table, and some are missing; sequencing was by immunoSEQ multiplex PCR. That table furnishes V, J and clone size, whereas the DNA furnished D and trimming. In the table there are about 190,000 clones, more than 75% of which are singletons. Sequenced input: peripheral blood. The chain has TRBV27 and TRBJ1-5; the match to TRBD1 covers 8 bases. This TCR was sampled from a middle-aged man with active or convalescent COVID-19. DNA of the CDR3: TGTGCCAGCAGCCAAAGGACAGGGATTGGGATGAGCAATCAGCCCCAGCATTTT. As protein: CASSQRTGIGMSNQPQHF.